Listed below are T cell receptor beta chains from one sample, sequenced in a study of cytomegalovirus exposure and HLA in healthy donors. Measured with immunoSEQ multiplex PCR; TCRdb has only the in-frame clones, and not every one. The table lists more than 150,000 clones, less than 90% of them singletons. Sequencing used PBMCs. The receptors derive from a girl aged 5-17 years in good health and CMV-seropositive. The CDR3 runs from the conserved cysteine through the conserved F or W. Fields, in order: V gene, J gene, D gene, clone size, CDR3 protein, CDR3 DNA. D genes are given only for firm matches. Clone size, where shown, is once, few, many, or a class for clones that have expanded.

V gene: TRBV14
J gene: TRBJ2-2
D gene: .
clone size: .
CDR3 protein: CASSPGRGKNGELFF
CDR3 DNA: TGTGCCAGCAGCCCGGGCAGGGGAAAAAACGGGGAGCTGTTTTTT

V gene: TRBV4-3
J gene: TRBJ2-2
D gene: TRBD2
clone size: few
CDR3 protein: CASSQGTSGSFSTGELFF
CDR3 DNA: TGCGCCAGCAGCCAGGGGACTAGCGGGAGTTTTAGCACCGGGGAGCTGTTTTTT

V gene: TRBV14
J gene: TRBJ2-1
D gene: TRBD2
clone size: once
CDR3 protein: CASSPNLRGSSYNEQFF
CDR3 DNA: TGTGCCAGCAGCCCCAACCTTCGCGGGAGCTCCTACAATGAGCAGTTCTTC

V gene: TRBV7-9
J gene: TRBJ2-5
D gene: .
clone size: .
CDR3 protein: CASTPSQETQYF
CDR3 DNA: TGTGCCAGCACCCCGTCCCAAGAGACCCAGTACTTC

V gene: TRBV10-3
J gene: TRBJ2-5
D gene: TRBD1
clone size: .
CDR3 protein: CAISEGDRDRETQYF
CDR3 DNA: TGTGCCATCAGTGAGGGGGACAGGGACCGGGAGACCCAGTACTTC

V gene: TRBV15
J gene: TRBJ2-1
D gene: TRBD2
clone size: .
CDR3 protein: CATSRGAGERVNEQFF
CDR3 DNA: TGTGCCACCAGCAGAGGGGCGGGAGAAAGGGTGAATGAGCAGTTCTTC

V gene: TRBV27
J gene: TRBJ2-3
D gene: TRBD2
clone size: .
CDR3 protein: CASSYPSGTSTDTQYF
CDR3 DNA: TGTGCCAGCAGTTACCCTAGCGGGACGAGCACAGATACGCAGTATTTT

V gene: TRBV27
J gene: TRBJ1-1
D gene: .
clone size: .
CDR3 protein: CASSFGGVRDTEAFF
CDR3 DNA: TGTGCCAGCAGTTTTGGGGGGGTGCGGGACACTGAAGCTTTCTTT

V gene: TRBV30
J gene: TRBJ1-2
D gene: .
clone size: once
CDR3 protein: CAWSLGSRGYTF
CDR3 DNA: TGTGCCTGGAGTCTGGGGAGTCGGGGCTACACCTTC

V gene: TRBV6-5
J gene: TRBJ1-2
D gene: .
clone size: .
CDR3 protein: CASSYSLGAYGYTF
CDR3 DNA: TGTGCCAGCAGTTACTCGTTAGGAGCCTATGGCTACACCTTC

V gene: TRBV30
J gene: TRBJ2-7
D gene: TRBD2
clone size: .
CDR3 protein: CAWSVSGTSGSAEQYF
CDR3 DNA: TGTGCCTGGAGTGTCTCGGGGACTAGCGGGAGTGCGGAGCAGTACTTC

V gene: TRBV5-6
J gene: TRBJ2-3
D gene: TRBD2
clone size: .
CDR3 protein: CASSSGLAGSSTDTQYF
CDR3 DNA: TGTGCCAGCAGCTCGGGACTAGCGGGAAGCAGCACAGATACGCAGTATTTT

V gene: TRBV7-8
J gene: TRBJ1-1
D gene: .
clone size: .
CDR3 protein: CASSLGVAGNTEAFF
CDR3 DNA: TGTGCCAGCAGCTTAGGAGTCGCAGGGAACACTGAAGCTTTCTTT

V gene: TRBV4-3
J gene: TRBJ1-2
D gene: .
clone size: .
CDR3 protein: CASSLGGPAGGRDGYTF
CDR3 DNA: TGCGCCAGCAGCCTGGGGGGACCGGCGGGTGGAAGGGATGGCTACACCTTC

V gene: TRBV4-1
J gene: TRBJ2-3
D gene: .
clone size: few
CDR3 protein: CASSQDPLFFIQGHTQYF
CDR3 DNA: TGCGCCAGCAGCCAAGATCCCTTATTCTTTATCCAGGGCCATACGCAGTATTTT

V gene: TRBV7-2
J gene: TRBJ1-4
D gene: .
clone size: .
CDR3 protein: CASSPGFAGIGEKLFF
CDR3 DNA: TGTGCCAGCAGCCCCGGATTCGCGGGGATCGGTGAAAAACTGTTTTTT